The rows below give T cell receptor beta chains drawn from one sample of a study of CD8+CD57+ T cells in acquired aplastic anemia. A single record per CDR3 protein comes from TCRdb applying MiXCR to the reads. The table lists 400,000 to 600,000 distinct CDR3 sequences, approximately 32% of them singletons. Sequenced sample: sorted CD4+, CD8+, or CD8+CD57+ T cells (not recorded which) from PBMCs. These receptor sequences come from a human donor with aplastic anemia. CDR3s include the opening cysteine and the closing phenylalanine or tryptophan. D genes are given only for firm matches.

d_gene: TRBD1; j_gene: TRBJ1-5; v_gene: TRBV2; CDR3aa: CASSPEGQVYQPQHF
d_gene: TRBD2; j_gene: TRBJ2-5; v_gene: TRBV5-1; CDR3aa: CASSAGLAGETQYF
d_gene: TRBD1; j_gene: TRBJ1-6; v_gene: TRBV14; CDR3aa: CASSRPGQINSPLHF
d_gene: -; j_gene: TRBJ1-2; v_gene: TRBV12-3/TRBV12-4; CDR3aa: CASSLGRGNGYTF
d_gene: -; j_gene: TRBJ1-4; v_gene: TRBV11-1; CDR3aa: CASSLGLGPFGDEKLFF
d_gene: -; j_gene: TRBJ1-1; v_gene: TRBV5-4; CDR3aa: CASGLGTLAGTEAFF
d_gene: -; j_gene: TRBJ1-2; v_gene: TRBV7-2; CDR3aa: CASSSPPKTYTGGYTF
d_gene: TRBD1; j_gene: TRBJ1-5; v_gene: TRBV28; CDR3aa: CASSLQGQLPNQPQHF
d_gene: -; j_gene: TRBJ1-2; v_gene: TRBV25-1; CDR3aa: CASSERDILGYYGYTF
d_gene: -; j_gene: TRBJ1-5; v_gene: TRBV2; CDR3aa: CASSDVSRLNQPQHF
d_gene: -; j_gene: TRBJ1-2; v_gene: TRBV6-2/TRBV6-3; CDR3aa: CASSYMRGASAMAAKGYTF
d_gene: -; j_gene: TRBJ2-2; v_gene: TRBV2; CDR3aa: CASITGTNTGELFF
d_gene: TRBD1; j_gene: TRBJ1-6; v_gene: TRBV2; CDR3aa: CASSPTGGYNSPLHF
d_gene: -; j_gene: TRBJ1-4; v_gene: TRBV6-4; CDR3aa: CASRTGRGKLFF
d_gene: -; j_gene: TRBJ2-5; v_gene: TRBV5-1; CDR3aa: CASKGTQYF
d_gene: -; j_gene: TRBJ1-1; v_gene: TRBV6-2/TRBV6-3; CDR3aa: CASSPGTLVNTEAFF
d_gene: -; j_gene: TRBJ1-2; v_gene: TRBV20-1; CDR3aa: CSASSGGGDRNYGYTF
d_gene: TRBD1; j_gene: TRBJ1-2; v_gene: TRBV2; CDR3aa: CASRVDRDRGYTF
d_gene: -; j_gene: TRBJ2-7; v_gene: TRBV6-4; CDR3aa: CAISPTRQEGEQYF
d_gene: TRBD1; j_gene: TRBJ2-5; v_gene: TRBV2; CDR3aa: CASVFLTGETQYF
d_gene: -; j_gene: TRBJ2-2; v_gene: TRBV25-1; CDR3aa: CASSRQATNTGELFF
d_gene: TRBD1; j_gene: TRBJ1-2; v_gene: TRBV19; CDR3aa: CASSGRGYYGYTF
d_gene: -; j_gene: TRBJ1-1; v_gene: TRBV6-1; CDR3aa: CASSEDPAGQEAFF
d_gene: -; j_gene: TRBJ2-1; v_gene: TRBV30; CDR3aa: CARSPGQREYKQFF
d_gene: -; j_gene: TRBJ1-2; v_gene: TRBV7-9; CDR3aa: CASSSLLQEYYTF
d_gene: -; j_gene: TRBJ1-2; v_gene: TRBV7-9; CDR3aa: CASSLEGGHIYGYTF
d_gene: -; j_gene: TRBJ2-7; v_gene: TRBV15; CDR3aa: CATSSASYTSSYEQYF
d_gene: -; j_gene: TRBJ2-1; v_gene: TRBV20-1; CDR3aa: CSARGGDPYNEQFF
d_gene: TRBD1; j_gene: TRBJ1-5; v_gene: TRBV10-3; CDR3aa: CAIGGTGAAEPQHF
d_gene: TRBD1; j_gene: TRBJ2-7; v_gene: TRBV7-9; CDR3aa: CASSTGAGQGASEQYF
d_gene: -; j_gene: TRBJ1-6; v_gene: TRBV19; CDR3aa: CASTRTGGSYNSPLHF
d_gene: TRBD1; j_gene: TRBJ1-2; v_gene: TRBV20-1; CDR3aa: CSATESTGGHGYTF
d_gene: -; j_gene: TRBJ2-5; v_gene: TRBV20-1; CDR3aa: CSARDLAETQYF
d_gene: TRBD1; j_gene: TRBJ1-2; v_gene: TRBV10-3; CDR3aa: CAISTDGTGHGYTF
d_gene: TRBD1; j_gene: TRBJ2-7; v_gene: TRBV25-1; CDR3aa: CASSEDRGGHYEQYF
d_gene: -; j_gene: TRBJ1-6; v_gene: TRBV2; CDR3aa: CASSEEVGGESPLHF
d_gene: -; j_gene: TRBJ1-5; v_gene: TRBV10-3; CDR3aa: CATGLPNQPQHF
d_gene: -; j_gene: TRBJ1-2; v_gene: TRBV7-9; CDR3aa: CASSLAQGNYGYTF
d_gene: TRBD1; j_gene: TRBJ1-6; v_gene: TRBV5-6; CDR3aa: CASSMGQGIGSYNSPLHF
d_gene: -; j_gene: TRBJ2-6; v_gene: TRBV27; CDR3aa: CASTVGVGGANVLTF
d_gene: TRBD1; j_gene: TRBJ1-6; v_gene: TRBV20-1; CDR3aa: CSADRLQGNYNSPLHF
d_gene: -; j_gene: TRBJ2-7; v_gene: TRBV5-1; CDR3aa: CASSLMDHLNEQYF
d_gene: TRBD1; j_gene: TRBJ1-2; v_gene: TRBV7-2; CDR3aa: CASSLAMDRGGYTF
d_gene: -; j_gene: TRBJ1-5; v_gene: TRBV19; CDR3aa: CASSIGGYQPQHF
d_gene: -; j_gene: TRBJ2-1; v_gene: TRBV19; CDR3aa: CASSMGNYNEQFF
d_gene: -; j_gene: TRBJ2-5; v_gene: TRBV30; CDR3aa: CAWSVRGRETQYF
d_gene: -; j_gene: TRBJ2-7; v_gene: TRBV12-3/TRBV12-4; CDR3aa: CASSLLYGALHEQYF
d_gene: -; j_gene: TRBJ1-5; v_gene: TRBV19; CDR3aa: CASSSGRGSYNQPQHF